This TCR beta chain comes out of a study of T cell responses to AZD1222 COVID-19 vaccine. With 5 bases clipped from V and 0 bases from J, the junction kept 5 bases outside the gene matches. Germline V gene sequence: CDR1 SGHTA, CDR2 FQGNSA. There are 16 residues in the CDR3. Sequenced by immunoSEQ multiplex PCR; TCRdb stores in-frame clones only, minus some. This table has over 90,000 clones, roughly nine tenths appearing once. The sequenced sample was peripheral blood, obtained 28 days after the second AZD1222 dose. V gene TRBV7-2 combines with J gene TRBJ2-3; 10 nucleotides align to TRBD2. This sequence was found in an adult who received the AZD1222 COVID-19 vaccine. CDR3: CASSPLAGGSTDTQYF. CDR3 in DNA: TGTGCCAGCAGCCCATTAGCGGGGGGCAGCACAGATACGCAGTATTTT.